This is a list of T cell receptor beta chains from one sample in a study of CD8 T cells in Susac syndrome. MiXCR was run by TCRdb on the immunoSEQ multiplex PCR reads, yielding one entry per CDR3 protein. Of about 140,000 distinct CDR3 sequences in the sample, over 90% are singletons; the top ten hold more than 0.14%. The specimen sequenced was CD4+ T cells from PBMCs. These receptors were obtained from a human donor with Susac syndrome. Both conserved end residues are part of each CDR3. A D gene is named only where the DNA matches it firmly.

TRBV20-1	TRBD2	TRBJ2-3	TGCAGTGCTAGGGCGACTAGCGGGGGGGCTTCAGATACGCAGTATTTT	CSARATSGGASDTQYF
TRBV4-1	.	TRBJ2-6	TGCGCCAGCAGCCAGCTGGGACTCCAAGACAGCTCTGGGGCCAACGTCCTGACTTTC	CASSQLGLQDSSGANVLTF
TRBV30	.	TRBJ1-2	TGTGCCTGGAACAGGGCGTATGGCTACACCTTC	CAWNRAYGYTF
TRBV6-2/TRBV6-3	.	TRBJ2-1	TGTGCCAGCAGTTACTCGACGGATTACAATGAGCAGTTCTTC	CASSYSTDYNEQFF
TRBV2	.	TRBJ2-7	TGTGCCAGCAGTGAAGGTTACTACGAGCAGTACTTC	CASSEGYYEQYF
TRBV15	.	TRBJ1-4	TGTGCCACCAGCAGAGATCCGGGGGCTAATGAAAAACTGTTTTTT	CATSRDPGANEKLFF
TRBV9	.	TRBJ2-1	TGTGCCAGCAGCGTGAGAGGGGCTAGTATGTACAATGAGCAGTTCTTC	CASSVRGASMYNEQFF
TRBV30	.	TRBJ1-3	TGTGCCTGGGACAGGGGAAACACCATATATTTT	CAWDRGNTIYF
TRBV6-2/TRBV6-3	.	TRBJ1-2	TGTGCCAGCAGACAAACCGGCGGAGTGTCCTATGGCTACACCTTC	CASRQTGGVSYGYTF
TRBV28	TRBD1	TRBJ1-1	TGTGCCAGCAGTTCGCCGGGACAGGGATCTGAAGCTTTCTTT	CASSSPGQGSEAFF
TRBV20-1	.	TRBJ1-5	TGCAGTGCTAGAGTGCCAGGGGCCCTCGTCCAGCATTTT	CSARVPGALVQHF
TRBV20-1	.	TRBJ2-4	TGCAGCGCCGGGGCCAAAAACATTCAGTACTTC	CSAGAKNIQYF
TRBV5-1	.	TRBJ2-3	TGCGCCAGCAGCGAGAAAGATACGCAGTATTTT	CASSEKDTQYF
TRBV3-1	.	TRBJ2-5	TGTGCCAGCAGCCAAGAGGGGGCACTCACAGAGACCCAGTACTTC	CASSQEGALTETQYF
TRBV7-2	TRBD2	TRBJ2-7	TGTGCCAGCAGCTTAGTTGGGACTAGCGGGGGGACCGCCTACGAGCAGTACTTC	CASSLVGTSGGTAYEQYF
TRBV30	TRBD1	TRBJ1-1	TGTGCCTGGGCACCGGGACAGGGGAATGAAGCTTTCTTT	CAWAPGQGNEAFF
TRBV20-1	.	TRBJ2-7	TGCAGTGCGTCGGACCAGGCCTACGAGCAGTACTTC	CSASDQAYEQYF
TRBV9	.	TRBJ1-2	TGTGCCAGCAGCGTAGAGGGTTGGGGGAACTATGGCTACACCTTC	CASSVEGWGNYGYTF
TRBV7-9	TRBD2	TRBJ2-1	TGTGCCAGCAGTCCCGGGACTAGAGGGCTCAATGAGCAGTTCTTC	CASSPGTRGLNEQFF
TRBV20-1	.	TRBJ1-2	TGCAGTGCTGGAAGGACAGAGAGGGCCTATGGCTACACTTTC	CSAGRTERAYGYTF
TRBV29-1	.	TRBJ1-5	TGCAGCGTTGGGGGGACAAATCAGCCCCAGCATTTT	CSVGGTNQPQHF
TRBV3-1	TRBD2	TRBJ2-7	TGTGCCAGCAGCCGTCTAGCGGGAGTGGTGAACGAGCAGTACTTC	CASSRLAGVVNEQYF
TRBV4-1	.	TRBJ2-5	TGCGCCAGCAGCCAAGGGACACTCCATCGCCGGGAGACCCAGTACTTC	CASSQGTLHRRETQYF
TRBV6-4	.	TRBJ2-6	TGTGCCAGCAGTCCGGGCACTACTGGCTCTGGGGCCAACGTCCTGACTTTC	CASSPGTTGSGANVLTF
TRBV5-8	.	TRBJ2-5	TGTGCCAGCAGTTTTGATACCCAAGAGACCCAGTACTTC	CASSFDTQETQYF
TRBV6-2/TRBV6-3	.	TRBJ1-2	TGTGCCAGCAGCTCCGAGGCAGACCTCTATGGCTACACCTTC	CASSSEADLYGYTF
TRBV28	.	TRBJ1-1	TGTGCCAGCAGTTTTGGGGGGGGGACTGAAGCTTTCTTT	CASSFGGGTEAFF
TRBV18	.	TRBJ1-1	TGTGCCAGCTCACCCGCCCTCCCGAACACTGAAGCTTTCTTT	CASSPALPNTEAFF
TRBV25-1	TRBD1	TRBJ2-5	TGTGCCAGCAGGAAAGACAGGGGGCGAGGAGAGACCCAGTACTTC	CASRKDRGRGETQYF
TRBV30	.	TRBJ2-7	TGTGCCTGGAGTGTAAGTCGTAGTCGCGAGCAGTACTTC	CAWSVSRSREQYF
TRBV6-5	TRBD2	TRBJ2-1	TGTGCCAGCAGTTACGGGCTAGCGGGTGTGGGCGAGCAGTTCTTC	CASSYGLAGVGEQFF
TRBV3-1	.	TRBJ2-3	TGTGCCAGCAGCCAAGAGGAGCGAGGTACGCAGTATTTT	CASSQEERGTQYF
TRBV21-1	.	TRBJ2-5	TGTGCCAGCAGCAAAGGAGGGTCGCAAGAGACCCAGTACTTC	CASSKGGSQETQYF